A selection of T cell receptor beta chains follows, all from one sample in a study of patients and donors after allogeneic stem cell transplantation. One entry per CDR3 protein, called by TCRdb with MiXCR from the RT-PCR reads. The table shows some 960,000 distinct CDR3 sequences, with roughly 18% occurring only once. Sequencing was carried out using blood, either unsorted or a sorted T cell fraction (not recorded which). These TCRs come from a human donor who was either an allogeneic HSCT recipient or a stem cell or donor lymphocyte infusion donor (not recorded which). It is not recorded whose cells these are; they may come from a transplant donor. Each CDR3 is given without its conserved first and last residue. Expanded clones are given a class, and other clones once, few, many or no size at all.

abundance | j_gene | v_gene | len | CDR3aa
few | TRBJ1-1 | TRBV20-1 | 13 | SAREASGLNTEAF
- | TRBJ1-5 | TRBV3-1 | 11 | ASSHGHTGPQH
few | TRBJ2-5 | TRBV12-3/TRBV12-4 | 12 | ASTTREWLETQY
- | TRBJ1-2 | TRBV4-1 | 15 | ASSQALSDRGNYGYT
few | TRBJ2-3 | TRBV4-1 | 9 | ASSQGYTQY
- | TRBJ2-2 | TRBV29-1 | 13 | SVGVAGVGSGELV
few | TRBJ2-1 | TRBV28 | 15 | ASSTSRVGRRGNEQF
- | TRBJ1-2 | TRBV20-1 | 12 | SARGQLVIWGYT
few | TRBJ1-6 | TRBV20-1 | 11 | SAEGQDNSPLH
- | TRBJ2-1 | TRBV12-3/TRBV12-4 | 12 | ASSLSQNYNEQF
- | TRBJ1-2 | TRBV9 | 13 | ASSAAAWGNYGYT
- | TRBJ1-4 | TRBV21-1 | 13 | APEALGKTNEKLF
- | TRBJ2-1 | TRBV7-9 | 14 | ASSVLTGISYNEQF
many | TRBJ2-1 | TRBV12-3/TRBV12-4 | 13 | ASSWTSGPYNEQF
few | TRBJ2-3 | TRBV12-3/TRBV12-4 | 14 | ASSLAPRDGADTQY
- | TRBJ2-5 | TRBV18 | 14 | ASSPGRSLPKETQY
- | TRBJ2-2 | TRBV7-9 | 14 | ASIIGLAVNTGELF
- | TRBJ2-5 | TRBV29-1 | 11 | SVVPRYQETQY
few | TRBJ2-1 | TRBV20-1 | 12 | SASREATYNEQF
few | TRBJ2-1 | TRBV5-1 | 12 | ASSPGQVANEQF
- | TRBJ2-7 | TRBV6-5 | 14 | ASSYSSLGTAYEQY
- | TRBJ2-7 | TRBV24-1 | 12 | ATSDRTASYEQY
few | TRBJ2-1 | TRBV4-1 | 15 | ASRLRAGGPPYNEQF
- | TRBJ1-5 | TRBV2 | 13 | ASSDWDSGYQPQH
- | TRBJ1-5 | TRBV2 | 11 | ASSGDREASQH
- | TRBJ1-5 | TRBV12-3/TRBV12-4 | 12 | ASSPDTGSQPQH